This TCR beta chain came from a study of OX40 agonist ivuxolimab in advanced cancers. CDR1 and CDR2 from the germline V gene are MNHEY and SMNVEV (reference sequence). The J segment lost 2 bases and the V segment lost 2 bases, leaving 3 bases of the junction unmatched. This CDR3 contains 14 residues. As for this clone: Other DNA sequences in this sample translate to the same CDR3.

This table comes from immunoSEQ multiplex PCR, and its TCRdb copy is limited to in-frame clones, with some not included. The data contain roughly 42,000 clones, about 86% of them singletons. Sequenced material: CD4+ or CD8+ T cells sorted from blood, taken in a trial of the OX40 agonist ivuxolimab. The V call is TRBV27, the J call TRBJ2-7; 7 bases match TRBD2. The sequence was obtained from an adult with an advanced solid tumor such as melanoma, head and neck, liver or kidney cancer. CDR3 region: CASSLGRGAYEQYF. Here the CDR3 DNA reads TGTGCCAGCAGTTTAGGCCGGGGGGCCTACGAGCAGTACTTC.